One sample yielded the 27 T cell receptor beta chains listed below, sequenced in a study of cytomegalovirus exposure and HLA in healthy donors. Sequencing was performed with immunoSEQ multiplex PCR; in TCRdb, only in-frame clones are kept and a portion is missing. The data contain fewer than 400,000 clones, roughly 90% of them seen just once; the ten biggest clones take up around 0.96%. The sequenced sample consisted of PBMCs. These receptors all come from a man aged 30-40 years in good health and CMV-seronegative.

This clone has just one count. The V and J genes are TRBV6-5 and TRBJ1-2; the D is unclear. The CDR3 is 13 residues long. Germline V gene lookup returns CDR1 MNHEY and CDR2 SVGAGI. Trimming left V 6 bases short and J 0 bases short, with 8 bases between. CDR3 bases: TGTGCCAGCAGGGCTTCAGCTAACTATGGCTACACCTTC. This gives the protein CASRASANYGYTF.

The rearrangement joins TRBV6-5 to TRBJ2-7; a weak D match, TRBD1 (6 bases). V was pared by 2 bases and J by 6 bases, with 20 bases between. The CDR3 contains 16 residues. Per the germline V gene, CDR1 is MNHEY and CDR2 is SVGAGI. The DNA for the CDR3 is TGTGCCAGCAGTTACCGGATACAGGGCTTCCCGTTCGAGCAGTACTTC. It encodes CASSYRIQGFPFEQYF.

This clone has just one count. The rearrangement uses TRBV7-9 and TRBJ1-5; D unclear. Trimming removed 4 bases at V and 1 base at J, with 11 bases between. Germline V gives CDR1 SEHNR, CDR2 FQNEAQ (reference sequence). This CDR3 has 15 residues. The CDR3 here is CASSCDLCSNQPQHF. Written as DNA, the CDR3 is TGTGCCAGCAGCTGCGACTTATGCAGCAATCAGCCCCAGCATTTT.

This clone was recorded only once. V is TRBV2 and J is TRBJ1-5; 11 nucleotides align to TRBD1. The trim removed 5 bases at V and 9 bases at J, leaving 6 bases unmatched. There are 14 residues in the CDR3. Germline V gene data show CDR1 as SNHLY and CDR2 as FYNNEI. The chain's CDR3 is CASSKDRGLLPQHF. DNA for the CDR3: TGTGCCAGCAGTAAGGACAGGGGGCTTCTGCCCCAGCATTTT.

The chain uses TRBV20-1 and TRBJ2-1; a possible D gene is TRBD2 (7 bases). V was cut by 3 bases and J by 13 bases, with 13 bases left in between. Germline values: CDR1 DFQATT, CDR2 SNEGSKA (reference sequence). This CDR3 is 11 amino acids long. The CDR3 region has the DNA TGCAGTGCTAGTACCGGGGGGCTTCAGTTCTTC. Its protein product is CSASTGGLQFF.

The chain uses TRBV7-2 and TRBJ1-1; perhaps TRBD1 as D (5 bases). This CDR3 comprises 15 residues. The germline V gene has CDR1 SGHTA and CDR2 FQGNSA. V was shortened by 1 base and J by 1 base, with 10 bases between the two germline ends. The CDR3 DNA sequence: TGTGCCAGCAGCTTAGAAACAGGCAGGAACACTGAAGCTTTCTTT. Translated, it gives CASSLETGRNTEAFF.

This chain uses TRBV19 with TRBJ1-1, with D hard to call. Germline CDR1 is LNHDA and CDR2 is SQIVND (reference sequence). The CDR3 loop spans 12 amino acids. V shed 6 bases and J shed 4 bases, with 9 bases lying between them. The CDR3 bases are TGTGCCAGTAGCTTAGGAGTCACTGAAGCTTTCTTT. The encoded protein is CASSLGVTEAFF.

The rearrangement uses TRBV5-6 and TRBJ1-2; a weak D match, TRBD1 (5 bases). This CDR3 contains 14 residues. Germline CDR1 and CDR2: SGHDT and YYEEEE. The V end lost 4 bases, the J end lost 3 bases, and 13 bases lay between the germline ends. This chain's CDR3 is CASSKEGPYYGYTF. The CDR3 DNA reads TGTGCCAGCAGCAAGGAGGGGCCCTACTATGGCTACACCTTC.

The chain employs TRBV6-6 and TRBJ2-1, with 8 bases identical to TRBD2. The V segment lost 5 bases and the J segment 0 bases; nucleotides outside the gene matches: 3. CDR1 and CDR2 (germline): MNHNY, SVGAGI (reference sequence). This CDR3 region has 15 residues. DNA of the CDR3: TGTGCCAGCAGTCGGACTAGCAGCTCCTACAATGAGCAGTTCTTC. Protein product: CASSRTSSSYNEQFF.

The genes are TRBV6-1 and TRBJ1-6; D gene ambiguous. V lost 1 base and J lost 5, with 15 bases in between. The germline V gene has CDR1 MNHNS and CDR2 SASEGT. The CDR3 is made up of 17 amino acids. CDR3 loop: CASSEVVSWRDNSPLHF. The CDR3 coding sequence is TGTGCCAGCAGTGAAGTTGTAAGTTGGAGGGATAATTCACCCCTCCACTTT.

The chain carries TRBV5-1 and TRBJ1-6; D possibly corresponds to TRBD1 (5 bases). The V gene's germline CDR1 is SGHRS and CDR2 YFSETQ. The CDR3 has 14 amino acids. V lost 0 bases and J lost 7, with 8 bases in between. This CDR3 is CASSLAGENSPLHF. For the CDR3, the DNA is TGCGCCAGCAGCTTGGCGGGGGAGAATTCACCCCTCCACTTT.

The chain couples TRBV5-1 to TRBJ1-1, with a possible D match to TRBD1 (5 bases). The V gene lost 6 bases and the J gene lost 1 base, with 13 bases spanning the gap. The CDR3 length is 14 residues. In germline, CDR1 is SGHRS, CDR2 YFSETQ. This CDR3 reads CASKELTGNTEAFF. The DNA for the CDR3 is TGCGCCAGCAAAGAACTAACAGGGAACACTGAAGCTTTCTTT.

V and J are TRBV30 and TRBJ1-2, with 7 bases fitting TRBD1. V gave up 4 bases and J gave up 4 bases; unmatched junction bases: 3. CDR3 length: 12 residues. Germline CDR1 is GTSNPN and CDR2 is SVGIG (reference sequence). The CDR3 sequence: CAWTRDSYGYTF. The CDR3 DNA reads TGTGCCTGGACTCGGGACAGCTATGGCTACACCTTC.

The count of this clone is one. This chain connects TRBV21-1 to TRBJ2-7; the D call TRBD1 from the table was never checked on the DNA. TRBV21-1 is assigned pseudogene status. The CDR3 loop spans 15 amino acids. The DNA of the CDR3 is TGTGCCAGCAGCAAAATAAGGGGTCAGCCCTACGAGCAGTACTTC. It translates to CASSKIRGQPYEQYF.

The chain carries TRBV25-1 and TRBJ1-1; D call uncertain. The CDR3 sequence is 14 residues long. The V and J ends lost 1 base and 4 bases respectively, with 10 bases between them. Germline CDR1 and CDR2: MGHDK and SYGVNS. Here the CDR3 reads CASSEFGVGTEAFF. As DNA, the CDR3 is TGTGCCAGCAGTGAATTCGGGGTGGGCACTGAAGCTTTCTTT.

This chain joins TRBV7-9 and TRBJ1-1; D possibly corresponds to TRBD1 (5 bases). Germline CDR1 is SEHNR and CDR2 is FQNEAQ (reference sequence). This CDR3 comprises 16 residues. V was trimmed by 5 bases and J by 5 bases, leaving 21 bases between them. The CDR3 spells CASSPNTGPGGTEAFF. For the CDR3, the DNA is TGTGCCAGCAGCCCAAATACCGGGCCCGGGGGGACTGAAGCTTTCTTT.

Ten or more counts support this clone. This sequence joins TRBV6-4 and TRBJ1-1; weak D call: TRBD1 (5 bases). Germline V gene lookup returns CDR1 MRHNA and CDR2 SNTAGT. The CDR3 totals 14 residues. V was trimmed by 0 bases and J by 12 bases, leaving 17 bases between them. CDR3 protein: CASSDSNVAGSTFF. CDR3 nucleotides: TGTGCCAGCAGTGACTCTAACGTGGCAGGGTCGACTTTCTTT.

This sequence joins TRBV7-6 and TRBJ2-2; TRBD1 might be the D (6 bases). Germline V gene data show CDR1 as SGHVS and CDR2 as FNYEAQ. The V end lost 7 bases, the J end lost 4 bases, and 22 bases lay between the germline ends. The CDR3 consists of 17 residues. The CDR3 sequence: CASTKLPGQRSTGELFF. CDR3 bases: TGTGCCAGCACAAAGCTACCGGGACAACGCTCCACCGGGGAGCTGTTTTTT.

This sequence joins TRBV2 and TRBJ2-5, with TRBD2 matching over 7 bases. The CDR3 runs 14 residues. V shed 8 bases and J 0 bases; nucleotides not matched to a gene: 6. Looked up from germline, CDR1 is SNHLY and CDR2 is FYNNEI. The CDR3 sequence: CASFPLADQETQYF. The CDR3 coding sequence is TGTGCCAGCTTCCCCCTAGCGGACCAAGAGACCCAGTACTTC.

Remarks on this clone: Other DNA sequences of this sample code for an identical CDR3. The chain joins TRBV5-1 to TRBJ2-7; TRBD1 aligns across 8 bases. Germline CDR1 is SGHRS and CDR2 is YFSETQ. The CDR3 length is 13 residues. The junction had 1 base not matched to a gene; V was cut back by 4 bases and J by 1 base. CDR3 amino acids: CASSRDRSYEQYF. DNA for the CDR3: TGCGCCAGCAGCCGGGACAGGTCCTACGAGCAGTACTTC. The whole variable domain, filled in from reference TRBV5-1 and TRBJ2-7, reads KAGVTQTPRYLIKTRGQQVTLSCSPISGHRSVSWYQQTPGQGLQFLFEYFSETQRNKGNFPGRFSGRQFSNSRSEMNVSTLELGDSALYLCASSRDRSYEQYFGPGTRLTVT.

A remark on this clone: Other DNA sequences from this sample encode an identical CDR3 as well. The chain has TRBV18 and TRBJ1-1; D is undetermined. Looked up from germline, CDR1 is KGHSH and CDR2 is LQKENI. The CDR3 extends over 13 amino acids. With 3 bases removed from V and 2 bases from J, the gap between germline ends came to 7 bases. The CDR3 is CASSPSLNTEAFF. For the CDR3, the DNA is TGTGCCAGCTCACCGAGTTTAAACACTGAAGCTTTCTTT.

The chain recombines TRBV9 with TRBJ1-4; TRBD1 might be the D (5 bases). CDR1 is SGDLS and CDR2 is YYNGEE in the germline V gene. Trimming shortened V by 0 bases and J by 8 bases, and 11 bases separated the two germline ends. CDR3 length: 14 amino acids. The DNA of the CDR3 is TGTGCCAGCAGCGTAGGGGACGGGAGGGAAAAACTGTTTTTT. Translated: CASSVGDGREKLFF.

The V call is TRBV15, the J call TRBJ2-4; the D gene is possibly TRBD2 (5 bases). The CDR3 totals 17 residues. Germline V CDR1 and CDR2: LNHNV, YYDKDF (reference sequence). Trimming left V 4 bases short and J 0 bases short, with 16 bases between. In DNA form, the CDR3 reads TGTGCCACCAGCATAGGAGAAGGGAGTCTAGCCAAAAACATTCAGTACTTC. Translation: CATSIGEGSLAKNIQYF.

The genes are TRBV11-3 and TRBJ2-7; possible D gene TRBD1, 6 bases. This CDR3 region has 13 residues. Per the germline V gene, CDR1 is SGHNT and CDR2 is YENEEA. The germline V and J ends were trimmed by 6 bases and 3 bases, with 12 bases remaining between them. The chain's CDR3 is CASSLGTHYEQYF. CDR3 DNA: TGTGCCAGCAGTCTCGGGACACACTACGAGCAGTACTTC.

The chain carries TRBV5-1 and TRBJ2-7, with D possibly TRBD2 on 5 matching bases. The CDR3 runs to 12 residues. The germline V gene has CDR1 SGHRS and CDR2 YFSETQ. Trimming pared 2 bases from V and 5 bases from J, leaving 8 bases between. Here the CDR3 DNA reads TGCGCCAGCAGCTTTATGGGAGACGAGCAGTACTTC. Protein: CASSFMGDEQYF.

The chain carries TRBV7-2 and TRBJ1-5, with TRBD1 as a possible D gene (6 bases). This CDR3 has 14 residues. The germline gives CDR1 SGHTA, CDR2 FQGNSA. Trimming left V 6 bases short and J 4 bases short, with 13 bases between. For the CDR3, the DNA is TGTGCCAGCAGTTGGAGGGGGGGGAATCAGCCCCAGCATTTT. Translation: CASSWRGGNQPQHF. The whole variable domain, filled in from reference TRBV7-2 and TRBJ1-5, reads GAGVSQSPSNKVTEKGKDVELRCDPISGHTALYWYRQSLGQGLEFLIYFQGNSAPDKSGLPSDRFSAERTGGSVSTLTIQRTQQEDSAVYLCASSWRGGNQPQHFGDGTRLSIL.

A few counts support this clone. The chain is built from TRBV25-1 and TRBJ1-6; maybe TRBD1 (5 bases). The germline CDR1 and CDR2 sequences are MGHDK and SYGVNS. The CDR3 covers 15 residues. The V gene lost 7 bases and the J gene lost 3 bases, with 13 bases spanning the gap. The chain's CDR3 is CASIPGGVYNSPLHF. DNA for the CDR3: TGTGCCAGCATCCCAGGAGGGGTCTATAATTCACCCCTCCACTTT.